Detailed here is one T cell receptor beta chain. Antigen: not known. The record originates from a study of response to subunit inactivated influenza vaccine. Notes on the study in general: Authors suggested each seasonal influenza vaccination recruits few new T cells.

One entry per CDR3 protein, called by TCRdb with MiXCR from the RT-PCR reads. The data show hundreds of thousands of distinct CDR3 sequences, 15% to 19% seen once. The TCR originated in a man in his fifties who received an inactivated influenza vaccine. Specimen: PBMCs from blood, collected roughly 12 days after vaccination.

Here the CDR3 DNA reads TGTGCCAGCAGCTCGAGACGGGAACCACAAGAGACCCAGTACTTC. This encodes CASSSRREPQETQYF. This chain links TRBV7-2 with TRBJ2-5; D is possibly TRBD2 (5 bases). The CDR3 is 15 residues long. CDR1 SGHTA and CDR2 FQGNSA come from the germline V gene. V was cut by 4 bases and J by 2 bases, with 14 bases left in between.